The 8 T cell receptor beta chains below were found in one sample sequenced in a study of blood T cell repertoires in COVID-19. Using immunoSEQ multiplex PCR, the repertoire was profiled, and TCRdb retains in-frame clones only, with some absent. The sample contains some 210,000 clones, 80% to 85% of which appear only once. Sequencing was done on a sample of PBMCs or T cells enriched from blood (not recorded which). These receptors were taken from a woman aged 45-65 years with acute COVID-19.

This clone has more than one count but fewer than ten. CDR3 amino acids: CASSVTTGGTPLHF. CDR3 DNA sequence: TGTGCCAGCAGTGTCACAACAGGGGGTACACCCCTCCACTTT. The chain links TRBV2 to TRBJ1-6, with 8 positions matching TRBD1. J gave up 11 bases and V 4 bases, and 7 bases lay outside the gene matches. CDR1 and CDR2 from the germline V gene are SNHLY and FYNNEI. This CDR3 is 14 amino acids long.

CDR3 coding DNA: TGTGCCAGCAGTCTAGGGACTACCAACGCCGGGGAGCTGTTTTTT. This codes for CASSLGTTNAGELFF. The chain has TRBV28 and TRBJ2-2; the match to TRBD2 covers 7 bases. The CDR3 consists of 15 residues. CDR1 is MDHEN and CDR2 is SYDVKM in the germline V gene. The V segment lost 5 bases and the J segment 6 bases; nucleotides outside the gene matches: 9.

The chain employs TRBV10-2 and TRBJ2-7, with 7 bases matching TRBD1. Germline V gene data show CDR1 as WSHSY and CDR2 as SAAADI. J was trimmed by 6 bases and V by 4 bases; bases with no gene match: 15. This CDR3 has 16 residues. The CDR3 region has the DNA TGCGCCAGCAGTGGGGGACAGTCTCGCATAAGGGTCGAGCAGTACTTC. It translates to CASSGGQSRIRVEQYF.

This clone has just one count. The V gene is TRBV30, the J gene TRBJ2-7, with 7 bases aligning to TRBD2. V lost 0 bases, J lost 3 bases, and 5 bases stayed unmatched. Germline CDR1 and CDR2: GTSNPN and SVGIG (reference sequence). The CDR3 extends over 14 amino acids. CDR3 coding DNA: TGTGCCTGGAGTGTAGGAGGGAGGGTCTACGAGCAGTACTTC. This sequence encodes CAWSVGGRVYEQYF.

This chain uses TRBV28 with TRBJ2-2; 8 bases map to TRBD1. Germline-derived CDR1 and CDR2 are MDHEN and SYDVKM. The CDR3 has 16 amino acids. Unmatched junction bases numbered 8, after V lost 4 bases and J lost 4 bases. The CDR3 sequence is CASSSPTGAITGELFF. Here the CDR3 DNA reads TGTGCCAGCAGTTCACCGACAGGGGCGATCACCGGGGAGCTGTTTTTT.

The V gene is TRBV15, the J gene TRBJ2-7; TRBD2 matches at 8 bases. J lost 4 bases, V lost 5 bases, and 7 bases had no gene match. The CDR3 has 14 amino acids. The germline gives CDR1 LNHNV, CDR2 YYDKDF (reference sequence). The DNA for the CDR3 is TGTGCCACCAGCCCACGACTAGCGATATACGAGCAGTACTTC. It specifies CATSPRLAIYEQYF.

The sample holds one count of this clone. This rearrangement joins TRBV3-1 (or the pseudogene TRBV3-2) to TRBJ2-7; TRBD2 matches at 14 bases. The CDR3 is 20 residues long. V dropped 0 bases and J dropped 2; count of bases not matched to a gene: 12. Germline V lookup: CDR1 LGHDT, CDR2 YNNKEL (reference sequence). CDR3 residues: CASSQDSPGLAGVSPYEQYF. The CDR3 bases are TGTGCCAGCAGCCAAGATTCACCGGGACTAGCGGGAGTGTCCCCCTACGAGCAGTACTTC.

There are a few counts of this clone. V is TRBV11-2 and J is TRBJ2-2; TRBD1 matches 9 bases. V gave up 3 bases and J gave up 0 bases; unmatched junction bases: 8. The CDR3 has 18 residues. In germline, CDR1 is SGHAT, CDR2 FQNNGV. The CDR3 loop reads CASSFGTGMGANTGELFF. As DNA, the CDR3 is TGTGCCAGCAGCTTCGGGACAGGGATGGGAGCGAACACCGGGGAGCTGTTTTTT.